These 26 T cell receptor beta chains were all obtained from the same sample, sequenced in a study of vaccination effects on CD4 cells after COVID-19. Profiling relied on immunoSEQ multiplex PCR, and the TCRdb table lists in-frame clones only, not all of them. This table has some 70,000 clones, 80% appearing once. CD4+ T cells specific for antigen were expanded with viral peptide pools by the ViraFEST assay before sequencing. Upon completion of 10 to 11 days in culture, CD4+ T cells were isolated. The study found no prior SARS-CoV-2 infection in the vaccine recipients, who tested negative for nucleocapsid antibodies. These receptors are not linked to any known antigen. Sequencing used CD4+ T cells from PBMCs cultured with SARS-CoV-2 spike peptides, obtained before COVID-19 vaccination. Receptors originate from a human donor who received a COVID-19 vaccine.

This chain uses TRBV5-1 with TRBJ2-2, with 9 bases fitting TRBD1. After removal of 1 base from V and 7 bases from J, the junction contained 5 bases not matched to a gene. The CDR3 totals 15 residues. Germline CDR1 and CDR2: SGHRS and YFSETQ. This CDR3 reads CASSLPGQGNGELFF. CDR3 bases: TGCGCCAGCAGCTTGCCGGGACAGGGAAACGGGGAGCTGTTTTTT.

V usage is TRBV5-1 and J usage is TRBJ2-1; tentative D call: TRBD1 (6 bases). Germline assignment: CDR1 SGHRS and CDR2 YFSETQ. The CDR3 sequence is 16 residues long. Trimming removed 2 bases from V and 1 base from J, with 13 bases in between. The CDR3 DNA reads as TGCGCCAGCAGCTTTTTAGGACAGCAATCCTACAATGAGCAGTTCTTC. It specifies CASSFLGQQSYNEQFF.

J is TRBJ2-5 and V is TRBV18; 12 bases agree with TRBD1. V lost 3 bases to trimming and J lost 4 bases; unmatched junction nucleotides: 6. Per germline, CDR1 KGHSH and CDR2 LQKENI. The CDR3 is made up of 16 amino acids. The DNA for the CDR3 is TGTGCCAGCTCACCCTCCGGGACAGGGGGCAGAGAGACCCAGTACTTC. It translates to CASSPSGTGGRETQYF. The variable domain in full, completed from reference TRBV18 and TRBJ2-5, reads NAGVMQNPRHLVRRRGQEARLRCSPMKGHSHVYWYRQLPEEGLKFMVYLQKENIIDESGMPKERFSAEFPKEGPSILRIQQVVRGDSAAYFCASSPSGTGGRETQYFGPGTRLLVL.

The chain carries TRBV6-6 and TRBJ1-6, with TRBD1 as a possible D gene (5 bases). The CDR3 contains 15 residues. The germline V gene encodes CDR1 MNHNY and CDR2 SVGAGI (reference sequence). Trimming pared 6 bases from V and 7 bases from J, leaving 16 bases between. DNA of the CDR3: TGTGCCAGCAGACCGGCACCGGGGCAAAATTCACCCCTCCACTTT. Translated, it gives CASRPAPGQNSPLHF.

V gene TRBV30 combines with J gene TRBJ2-3; 9 bases align to TRBD2. V was clipped by 2 bases and J by 5 bases; unmatched bases: 11. The germline gives CDR1 GTSNPN, CDR2 SVGIG (reference sequence). This CDR3 is 16 amino acids long. CDR3 nucleotide sequence: TGTGCCTGGAGTAATCACAGACTAGCGGTTGGAGATACGCAGTATTTT. This translates into CAWSNHRLAVGDTQYF.

This clone occurred a few times. V and J are TRBV5-8 and TRBJ1-5; D perhaps matches TRBD1 (6 bases). The ends were cut back, 2 bases at V and 4 bases at J, with 13 bases in the middle. This CDR3 is 15 amino acids long. Per germline, CDR1 SGHTS and CDR2 YDEGEE. The CDR3 DNA reads as TGTGCCAGCAGCTTAGTCAGGGGACATAATCAGCCCCAGCATTTT. Encoded protein: CASSLVRGHNQPQHF.

The J gene is TRBJ2-3, the V gene TRBV4-1; D might be TRBD1 or TRBD2, each matching 5 bases. This CDR3 has 18 amino acids. Trimming took 0 bases from V and 2 from J, leaving 18 bases between them. Germline CDR1 MGHRA, CDR2 YSYEKL. The CDR3 bases are TGCGCCAGCAGCCAAGAGACGCCCGGGACCGCCTACACAGATACGCAGTATTTT. It yields the protein CASSQETPGTAYTDTQYF.

This sequence joins TRBV5-1 and TRBJ1-2; a possible D gene is TRBD1 (6 bases). The length of the CDR3 is 16 residues. Germline CDR1 SGHRS, CDR2 YFSETQ. V gave up 3 bases and J gave up 0 bases, with 15 bases separating them. The CDR3 sequence: CASSWGQGRANYGYTF. The CDR3 bases are TGCGCCAGCAGCTGGGGGCAGGGAAGAGCTAACTATGGCTACACCTTC. Variable domain in full (rest from reference TRBV5-1 and TRBJ1-2): KAGVTQTPRYLIKTRGQQVTLSCSPISGHRSVSWYQQTPGQGLQFLFEYFSETQRNKGNFPGRFSGRQFSNSRSEMNVSTLELGDSALYLCASSWGQGRANYGYTFGSGTRLTVV.

The chain joins TRBV28 to TRBJ2-7; 8 bases line up with TRBD1. The CDR3 spans 15 residues. CDR1 MDHEN and CDR2 SYDVKM come from the germline V gene. V gave up 4 bases and J gave up 0 bases; unmatched junction bases: 5. The CDR3 is CASSSNTGGSYEQYV. The DNA of the CDR3 is TGTGCCAGCAGTTCGAACACAGGGGGCTCCTACGAGCAGTACGTC.

This chain connects TRBV3-1 (or the pseudogene TRBV3-2) to TRBJ2-5; 9 nucleotides align to TRBD2. Germline loops: CDR1 LGHDT, CDR2 YNNKEL (reference sequence). The CDR3 is made up of 14 amino acids. V shed 3 bases and J 5 bases; nucleotides not matched to a gene: 4. CDR3 in amino acids: CASSQRGGTETQYF. The CDR3 coding sequence is TGTGCCAGCAGCCAGCGGGGGGGGACGGAGACCCAGTACTTC.

This clone occurred a few times. The V call is TRBV20-1, the J call TRBJ2-6; 7 positions match TRBD1. Germline V gene lookup returns CDR1 DFQATT and CDR2 SNEGSKA (reference sequence). There are 10 residues in the CDR3. J gave up 10 bases and V 8 bases, and 2 bases lay outside the gene matches. The CDR3 DNA follows: TGCAGTCCACAGGGGAACGTCCTGACTTTC. Encoded protein: CSPQGNVLTF.

The V gene is TRBV18, the J gene TRBJ1-1; no reliable D call. Trimming cost V 2 bases and J 3 bases, with 7 bases left between them. This CDR3 region has 13 residues. Germline CDR1 KGHSH, CDR2 LQKENI. The CDR3 loop is CASSPYVDTEAFF. In nucleotides, the CDR3 is TGTGCCAGCTCACCATACGTAGACACTGAAGCTTTCTTT. Based on the CDR3 plus reference TRBV18 and TRBJ1-1, the full variable domain is NAGVMQNPRHLVRRRGQEARLRCSPMKGHSHVYWYRQLPEEGLKFMVYLQKENIIDESGMPKERFSAEFPKEGPSILRIQQVVRGDSAAYFCASSPYVDTEAFFGQGTRLTVV.

In DNA, the CDR3 is TGTGCCAGCAGGACGGTGTGGGTCAGCACAGATACGCAGTATTTT. It is translated as CASRTVWVSTDTQYF. The chain employs TRBV6-5 and TRBJ2-3; D is undetermined. Germline CDR1 is MNHEY and CDR2 is SVGAGI. The CDR3 spans 15 residues. V was cut by 6 bases and J by 0 bases, with 13 bases left in between.

The chain employs TRBV6-5 and TRBJ2-5, with 7 bases lining up with TRBD1. Germline V gene sequence: CDR1 MNHEY, CDR2 SVGAGI. CDR3 length: 14 amino acids. Unmatched junction bases numbered 7, after V lost 5 bases and J lost 4 bases. The CDR3 DNA is TGTGCCAGCAGTAAAAGGGGGCGCGGAGAGACCCAGTACTTC. Translated, it gives CASSKRGRGETQYF.

The genes are TRBV30 and TRBJ2-5; D unclear. The CDR3 is made up of 15 amino acids. The germline V gene encodes CDR1 GTSNPN and CDR2 SVGIG (reference sequence). Trimming removed 2 bases at V and 0 bases at J, with 13 bases between. The CDR3 loop reads CAWSNGQTYQETQYF. Written as DNA, the CDR3 is TGTGCCTGGAGTAACGGCCAGACGTACCAAGAGACCCAGTACTTC. Looking up the rest from reference TRBV30 and TRBJ2-5 gives the full variable domain: SQTIHQWPATLVQPVGSPLSLECTVEGTSNPNLYWYRQAAGRGLQLLFYSVGIGQISSEVPQNLSASRPQDRQFILSSKKLLLSDSGFYLCAWSNGQTYQETQYFGPGTRLLVL.

The rearrangement uses TRBV7-3 and TRBJ2-1; 10 nucleotides align to TRBD2. The CDR3 runs 17 residues. After removal of 4 bases from V and 2 bases from J, the junction contained 8 bases not matched to a gene. The germline gives CDR1 SGHTA, CDR2 FQGTGA. Here the CDR3 reads CASSSSVSGGTYNEQFF. For the CDR3, the DNA is TGTGCCAGCAGCTCCTCGGTTAGCGGGGGGACCTACAATGAGCAGTTCTTC.

The chain employs TRBV28 and TRBJ1-2; 9 bases line up with TRBD1. The CDR3 is made up of 13 amino acids. The trim removed 6 bases at V and 5 bases at J, leaving 4 bases unmatched. Germline CDR1 MDHEN, CDR2 SYDVKM. In nucleotides, the CDR3 is TGTGCCAGCAGGCGGACAGGGGTTTATGGCTACACCTTC. Its protein product is CASRRTGVYGYTF.

The CDR3: CASRPRGAYTF. The CDR3 region has the DNA TGTGCCAGCAGGCCGCGGGGGGCCTACACCTTC. The chain employs TRBV2 and TRBJ1-2; D might be TRBD1 (6 bases). V was pared by 6 bases and J by 10 bases, with 12 bases between. There are 11 residues in the CDR3. Germline V CDR1 and CDR2: SNHLY, FYNNEI.

This clone was recorded once. This chain connects TRBV4-3 to TRBJ2-1; 9 bases are a match to TRBD2. This CDR3 is 15 amino acids long. Germline CDR1 and CDR2: LGHNA and YSLEER. The trim removed 1 base at V and 4 bases at J, leaving 2 bases unmatched. The CDR3 DNA reads as TGCGCCAGCAGCCAAGGAGCGGGGGGTTACAATGAGCAGTTCTTC. Translating it yields CASSQGAGGYNEQFF.

The chain carries TRBV2 and TRBJ1-4; D remains ambiguous. Trimming cost V 5 bases and J 6 bases, with 4 bases left between them. Germline CDR1 reads SNHLY; CDR2 reads FYNNEI. The CDR3 is made up of 11 amino acids. The CDR3 sequence is CASSTYEKLFF. The CDR3 DNA is TGTGCCAGCAGTACGTATGAAAAACTGTTTTTT.

This clone has just one count. This chain links TRBV15 with TRBJ2-2, with D possibly being TRBD2 (5 bases). Germline assignment: CDR1 LNHNV and CDR2 YYDKDF (reference sequence). The CDR3 length is 18 residues. V was trimmed by 2 bases and J by 4 bases, leaving 20 bases between them. The DNA for the CDR3 is TGTGCCACCAGCAGAACTAAGGGTCGGGGTTCGGGCACCGGGGAGCTGTTTTTT. Translating it yields CATSRTKGRGSGTGELFF.

The V and J genes are TRBV4-2 and TRBJ1-4, with 10 positions matching TRBD1. V lost 4 bases to trimming and J lost 8 bases; unmatched junction nucleotides: 7. The length of the CDR3 is 15 residues. Germline V CDR1 and CDR2: LGHNA, YNFKEQ. The CDR3, as DNA: TGTGCCAGCAGCCGAACCGGGACAGGGGAGGAAAAACTGTTTTTT. This codes for CASSRTGTGEEKLFF.

V is TRBV18 and J is TRBJ1-5; D not certain. From germline, CDR1 is KGHSH and CDR2 LQKENI. Trimming left V 1 base short and J 5 bases short, with 15 bases between. The CDR3 totals 16 residues. This CDR3 is CASSPQGRGDDQPQHF. CDR3 DNA: TGTGCCAGCTCACCACAGGGCCGGGGTGATGATCAGCCCCAGCATTTT.

J is TRBJ2-2 and V is TRBV2; 7 bases are shared with TRBD1. CDR1 and CDR2 from the germline V gene are SNHLY and FYNNEI. The CDR3 has 16 residues. V lost 3 bases and J lost 4; bases outside the gene matches: 8. The CDR3: CASSDLGGVSTGELFF. The DNA of the CDR3 is TGTGCCAGCAGTGATCTAGGGGGCGTTAGCACCGGGGAGCTGTTTTTT.

The gene calls are TRBV3-1 (or the pseudogene TRBV3-2) and TRBJ2-3, with D unresolved. The CDR3 has 15 amino acids. Germline V gene sequence: CDR1 LGHDT, CDR2 YNNKEL (reference sequence). The V gene lost 6 bases and the J gene lost 1 base, with 14 bases spanning the gap. The CDR3: CASRDGREGTDTQYF. The CDR3 DNA reads as TGTGCCAGCAGGGACGGACGCGAGGGCACAGATACGCAGTATTTT.

The CDR3 nucleotides are TGTGCCAGCAGTCCCCAGACTAGCGCGGATACGCAGTATTTT. Protein: CASSPQTSADTQYF. The chain employs TRBV7-2 and TRBJ2-3; 8 bases are shared with TRBD2. The V segment lost 6 bases and the J segment 6 bases; nucleotides outside the gene matches: 8. Looked up from germline, CDR1 is SGHTA and CDR2 is FQGNSA. The CDR3 is 14 residues long. Combining the CDR3 with reference TRBV7-2 and TRBJ2-3 gives the whole variable domain GAGVSQSPSNKVTEKGKDVELRCDPISGHTALYWYRQSLGQGLEFLIYFQGNSAPDKSGLPSDRFSAERTGGSVSTLTIQRTQQEDSAVYLCASSPQTSADTQYFGPGTRLTVL.